Listed below are T cell receptor beta chains from one sample, sequenced in a study of cytomegalovirus exposure and HLA in healthy donors. Assay: immunoSEQ multiplex PCR; the TCRdb copy retains only in-frame clones and omits some. The data show about 180,000 clones, with around nine tenths seen just once and roughly 1.5% held by the top ten. Sequences were obtained from PBMCs. The receptors shown here come from a woman in her thirties in good health and CMV-seronegative. The CDR3 runs from the conserved cysteine through the conserved F or W. A D gene is named only where the DNA matches it firmly. Some rows mark clone size as missing; the rest say once, few, many or name a class of expanded clone.

d_call	v_call	j_call	clone_size	cdr3_aa	cdr3_nt
-	TRBV4-3	TRBJ2-3	-	CASSPGVAEDTQYF	TGCGCCAGCAGCCCCGGGGTAGCGGAAGATACGCAGTATTTT
TRBD1	TRBV6-1	TRBJ1-2	-	CASSEANRGTLGGYTF	TGTGCCAGCAGTGAAGCAAACAGGGGAACCCTTGGTGGCTACACCTTC
-	TRBV19	TRBJ1-1	-	CASSITKNTEAFF	TGTGCCAGTAGTATTACAAAGAACACTGAAGCTTTCTTT
-	TRBV2	TRBJ2-7	few	CASSGTENSYEQYF	TGTGCCAGCAGTGGGACAGAGAACTCCTACGAGCAGTACTTC
-	TRBV18	TRBJ1-3	-	CASSPPSQGVEGNTIYF	TGTGCCAGCTCACCACCGTCGCAAGGGGTAGAGGGAAACACCATATATTTT
-	TRBV19	TRBJ1-2	-	CATTLSSQGANGYTF	TGTGCCACTACACTCTCCTCCCAGGGCGCAAATGGCTACACCTTC
TRBD1	TRBV14	TRBJ1-2	-	CASSHLPGQGNYGYTF	TGTGCCAGCAGCCACCTCCCGGGACAGGGGAACTATGGCTACACCTTC
-	TRBV7-9	TRBJ2-3	-	CASSLGGPHGGTDTQYF	TGTGCCAGCAGCTTAGGTGGGCCCCACGGGGGCACAGATACGCAGTATTTT
-	TRBV15	TRBJ2-7	-	CATRQVSSSYEQYF	TGTGCCACCAGACAGGTGTCGAGCTCCTACGAGCAGTACTTC
TRBD2	TRBV19	TRBJ2-6	-	CASSIRGGGSGANVLTF	TGTGCCAGTAGTATACGGGGGGGCGGGTCTGGGGCCAACGTCCTGACTTTC
TRBD1	TRBV5-1	TRBJ2-7	once	CASSHLPGQLYEQYF	TGCGCCAGCAGCCATCTCCCGGGACAGCTCTACGAGCAGTACTTC
TRBD2	TRBV5-4	TRBJ2-3	-	CASSRTSGGPNSDTQYF	TGTGCCAGCAGCCGGACTAGCGGGGGGCCGAACTCAGATACGCAGTATTTT
TRBD1	TRBV4-1	TRBJ1-5	-	CASSLFPAGGQEPQHF	TGCGCCAGCAGCCTTTTCCCGGCAGGGGGGCAGGAGCCCCAGCATTTT
TRBD1	TRBV30	TRBJ1-2	-	CAWTTGVRGYGYTF	TGTGCCTGGACGACAGGGGTGAGAGGCTATGGCTACACCTTC
-	TRBV9	TRBJ1-1	-	CASSVGIGEDTEAFF	TGTGCCAGCAGCGTAGGGATAGGGGAGGACACTGAAGCTTTCTTT
-	TRBV21-1	TRBJ1-2	-	CASSKRPYGYTF	TGTGCCAGCAGCAAACGTCCCTATGGCTACACCTTC
TRBD2	TRBV4-3	TRBJ2-3	-	CASSQEMRGVGDTQYF	TGCGCCAGCAGCCAAGAAATGCGGGGGGTGGGAGATACGCAGTATTTT
-	TRBV6-6	TRBJ2-1	once	CASSYSVDEQFF	TGTGCCAGCAGTTACAGCGTGGATGAGCAGTTCTTC
TRBD1	TRBV6-5	TRBJ2-7	-	CASRQGSYEQYF	TGTGCCAGCCGACAGGGTTCCTACGAGCAGTACTTC
-	TRBV18	TRBJ1-2	-	CASSPYSISQGAREGYTF	TGTGCCAGCTCACCATATTCGATTAGTCAGGGCGCCCGGGAGGGCTACACCTTC
TRBD1	TRBV4-1	TRBJ1-4	many	CASSQDPGGGEKLFF	TGCGCCAGCAGCCAAGATCCAGGGGGAGGTGAAAAACTGTTTTTT
-	TRBV6-6	TRBJ1-2	-	CASSSSDRVNYGYTF	TGTGCCAGCAGTTCCTCAGACAGAGTTAACTATGGCTACACCTTC
-	TRBV7-2	TRBJ1-1	-	CASSLPPTGNTEAFF	TGTGCCAGCAGCTTACCTCCGACAGGGAACACTGAAGCTTTCTTT
TRBD1	TRBV19	TRBJ2-1	-	CASNPDRAPSNEQFF	TGTGCCAGTAACCCAGACAGGGCCCCCTCCAATGAGCAGTTCTTC
TRBD1	TRBV18	TRBJ1-1	-	CASSLLGQPEAFF	TGTGCCAGCTCACTACTGGGACAGCCTGAAGCTTTCTTT
-	TRBV11-2	TRBJ1-4	-	CASSQLATNEKLFF	TGTGCCAGCAGTCAACTTGCAACTAATGAAAAACTGTTTTTT
TRBD1	TRBV9	TRBJ1-3	-	CASSVALEGQGANTIYF	TGTGCCAGCAGCGTAGCCCTGGAGGGACAGGGCGCAAACACCATATATTTT
TRBD1	TRBV7-9	TRBJ1-2	-	CASSMGQFSLTPYGYTF	TGTGCCAGCAGCATGGGACAGTTTAGTCTTACCCCCTATGGCTACACCTTC
TRBD2	TRBV7-2	TRBJ2-4	-	CASSSLTSTPIQYF	TGTGCCAGCAGCTCCCTGACTAGCACCCCCATTCAGTACTTC
TRBD1	TRBV7-6	TRBJ1-4	-	CASSSPGTENEKLFF	TGTGCCAGCAGCTCACCTGGGACAGAGAATGAAAAACTGTTTTTT
-	TRBV13	TRBJ1-4	-	CASSFQGLGTNEKLFF	TGTGCCAGCAGCTTTCAGGGGCTCGGAACTAATGAAAAACTGTTTTTT
TRBD1	TRBV4-3	TRBJ1-3	-	CASSHSSTGIGNTIYF	TGCGCCAGCAGCCATTCGTCGACAGGGATCGGAAACACCATATATTTT
-	TRBV4-1	TRBJ2-7	-	CASSQQASSYEQYF	TGCGCCAGCAGCCAACAGGCCAGCTCCTACGAGCAGTACTTC
TRBD1	TRBV6-1	TRBJ1-1	once	CASSASRPGTGVPAEAFF	TGTGCCAGCAGTGCCTCCCGTCCCGGGACAGGGGTCCCAGCTGAAGCTTTCTTT
TRBD2	TRBV15	TRBJ2-7	-	CATSRGDYSSYEQYF	TGTGCCACCAGCAGAGGGGACTACAGCTCCTACGAGCAGTACTTC
-	TRBV7-2	TRBJ2-2	-	CASSPSGELFF	TGTGCCAGCAGCCCGTCCGGGGAGCTGTTTTTT
TRBD2	TRBV5-1	TRBJ2-1	-	CASSHTSGGLNEQFF	TGCGCCAGCAGCCATACTAGCGGGGGTTTAAATGAGCAGTTCTTC
-	TRBV5-1	TRBJ2-7	-	CASSLTGQEQYF	TGCGCCAGCAGCTTGACCGGACAGGAGCAGTACTTC
-	TRBV7-8	TRBJ1-5	-	CASSLAAGSENQPQHF	TGTGCCAGCAGCTTAGCGGCGGGGTCGGAGAATCAGCCCCAGCATTTT
-	TRBV27	TRBJ2-7	-	CASSSLDSFYEQYF	TGTGCCAGCAGTTCCCTGGACAGTTTCTACGAGCAGTACTTC